Shown below are 28 T cell receptor beta chains from a single sample sequenced in a study of glioma-infiltrating T cells after dendritic cell vaccination. The time point was: after dendritic cell vaccination, including at tumor progression/relapse. Method: immunoSEQ multiplex PCR; TCRdb's copy keeps in-frame clones and lacks some. The sample has 100,000 or so clones, around 90% seen once; the top ten hold more than 2.5%. The starting material was blood, obtained after dendritic cell vaccination. All receptors derive from a human donor with glioblastoma.

The chain recombines TRBV5-1 with TRBJ2-7; tentatively, D is TRBD2 (7 bases). The ends were cut back, 4 bases at V and 3 bases at J, with 14 bases in the middle. The CDR3 runs to 14 residues. Germline V gene sequence: CDR1 SGHRS, CDR2 YFSETQ. In DNA form, the CDR3 reads TGCGCCAGCAGCGTCGGGGGCGGGGGCTACGAGCAGTACTTC. Protein: CASSVGGGGYEQYF.

CDR3 sequence reads: CASRVGQNPGYTF. The CDR3 bases are TGCGCCAGCAGGGTGGGACAAAACCCCGGCTACACCTTC. This chain connects TRBV10-2 to TRBJ1-2, with D maybe TRBD1 (6 bases). The germline gives CDR1 WSHSY, CDR2 SAAADI. Trimming left V 6 bases short and J 8 bases short, with 16 bases between. This CDR3 is 13 amino acids long.

The CDR3 DNA is TGTGCCTGGAGCACAGGGGGCGCGACAGATACGCAGTATTTT. It specifies CAWSTGGATDTQYF. The chain combines TRBV30 with TRBJ2-3, with TRBD1 matching 9 bases. J was trimmed by 3 bases and V by 3 bases; bases with no gene match: 4. The CDR3 has 14 amino acids. Germline CDR1 is GTSNPN and CDR2 is SVGIG (reference sequence).

V is TRBV19 and J is TRBJ2-7; 12 bases are shared with TRBD2. Germline V lookup: CDR1 LNHDA, CDR2 SQIVND (reference sequence). The V and J ends lost 4 bases and 2 bases, in that order; junction bases with no gene match: 9. CDR3 length: 17 residues. CDR3 residues: CASSRAGTSGSTYEQYF. DNA of the CDR3: TGTGCCAGTAGTAGGGCCGGGACTAGCGGGTCGACCTACGAGCAGTACTTC.

There are a few counts of this clone. The CDR3 here is CASSSPTGLDEQYF. CDR3 in DNA: TGTGCCAGCAGTTCCCCGACAGGGCTCGACGAGCAGTACTTC. This chain uses TRBV6-6 with TRBJ2-7; 7 bases are shared with TRBD1. The germline V gene encodes CDR1 MNHNY and CDR2 SVGAGI (reference sequence). The CDR3 loop spans 14 amino acids. V shed 4 bases and J 5 bases; nucleotides not matched to a gene: 8.

J is TRBJ2-1 and V is TRBV2; 11 nucleotides match TRBD2. The V gene end was trimmed by 6 bases and the J gene end by 2 bases; junction bases not matched to a gene: 3. Germline V CDR1 and CDR2: SNHLY, FYNNEI. The CDR3 runs to 15 residues. The chain's CDR3 is CASRGSGRAYNEQFF. CDR3 sequence (DNA): TGTGCCAGCAGGGGTAGCGGGAGGGCCTACAATGAGCAGTTCTTC.

The CDR3 coding sequence is TGCGCCAGCAGTTCTAGCACTAGCGGGGGGGCCGAGACCCAGTACTTC. Translating gives CASSSSTSGGAETQYF. The rearrangement uses TRBV5-1 and TRBJ2-5, with 13 bases identical to TRBD2. This CDR3 spans 16 amino acids. V dropped 5 bases and J dropped 5; count of bases not matched to a gene: 9. CDR1 is SGHRS, CDR2 YFSETQ, per germline.

The J gene is TRBJ2-5, the V gene TRBV29-1; possible D gene TRBD1, 5 bases. V was trimmed by 8 bases and J by 5 bases, leaving 18 bases between them. From germline, CDR1 is SQVTM and CDR2 ANQGSEA. The CDR3 consists of 13 residues. The CDR3 is CSSGSGAGETQYF. For the CDR3, the DNA is TGCAGCTCTGGGTCTGGGGCAGGGGAGACCCAGTACTTC. The full variable domain, completed using reference TRBV29-1 and TRBJ2-5, is SAVISQKPSRDICQRGTSLTIQCQVDSQVTMMFWYRQQPGQSLTLIATANQGSEATYESGFVIDKFPISRPNLTFSTLTVSNMSPEDSSIYLCSSGSGAGETQYFGPGTRLLVL.

The rearrangement uses TRBV5-1 and TRBJ2-3; 12 bases are shared with TRBD2. CDR1 and CDR2 (germline): SGHRS, YFSETQ. The CDR3 covers 14 residues. The trim removed 0 bases at V and 9 bases at J, leaving 2 bases unmatched. The CDR3 spells CASSLETSGRTQYF. The DNA of the CDR3 is TGCGCCAGCAGCTTGGAAACTAGCGGGAGGACGCAGTATTTT.

V is TRBV6-5 and J is TRBJ1-2, with TRBD1 matching over 7 bases. Per germline, CDR1 MNHEY and CDR2 SVGAGI. V shed 2 bases and J 7 bases; nucleotides not matched to a gene: 4. This CDR3 is 13 amino acids long. As DNA, the CDR3 is TGTGCCAGCAGTTACACTGACAGGGCTGGCTACACCTTC. Protein sequence: CASSYTDRAGYTF.

Within the sample, this clone is large (0.1 to 1%). The rearrangement joins TRBV6-4 to TRBJ2-6, with 7 bases fitting TRBD1. After removal of 5 bases from V and 0 bases from J, the junction contained 4 bases not matched to a gene. The CDR3 sequence is 16 residues long. Germline CDR1 reads MRHNA; CDR2 reads SNTAGT. The DNA of the CDR3 is TGTGCCAGCAGTCCCGAGGGGGCCTCTGGGGCCAACGTCCTGACTTTC. Translation gives CASSPEGASGANVLTF.

The chain employs TRBV27 and TRBJ2-5; 10 nucleotides match TRBD1. This CDR3 has 14 residues. From germline, CDR1 is MNHEY and CDR2 SMNVEV (reference sequence). The V gene end was trimmed by 8 bases and the J gene end by 5 bases; junction bases not matched to a gene: 8. The CDR3 here is CASGGQGNLETQYF. CDR3 coding DNA: TGTGCCAGCGGGGGACAGGGGAATTTGGAGACCCAGTACTTC.

CDR3 residues: CAWSVGPSGYIQYF. CDR3 in DNA: TGTGCCTGGAGTGTGGGTCCGAGCGGGTACATTCAGTACTTC. The chain has TRBV30 and TRBJ2-4; perhaps TRBD2 as D (6 bases). The CDR3 loop spans 14 amino acids. The ends were cut back, 0 bases at V and 8 bases at J, with 14 bases in the middle. Germline CDR1 GTSNPN, CDR2 SVGIG (reference sequence).

CDR3 coding DNA: TGTGCCAGCAAAGGACAAAACAATCAGCCCCAGCATTTT. Translating gives CASKGQNNQPQHF. This sequence joins TRBV28 and TRBJ1-5; a possible D gene is TRBD1 (5 bases). V shed 7 bases and J shed 3 bases, with 10 bases lying between them. This CDR3 is built from 13 residues. Per the germline V gene, CDR1 is MDHEN and CDR2 is SYDVKM. The variable domain in full, with the rest retrieved from reference TRBV28 and TRBJ1-5, is DVKVTQSSRYLVKRTGEKVFLECVQDMDHENMFWYRQDPGLGLRLIYFSYDVKMKEKGDIPEGYSVSREKKERFSLILESASTNQTSMYLCASKGQNNQPQHFGDGTRLSIL.

The chain recombines TRBV5-1 with TRBJ1-2, with a tentative D call TRBD1 (6 bases). The CDR3 is made up of 13 amino acids. CDR1 SGHRS and CDR2 YFSETQ come from the germline V gene. V was pared by 0 bases and J by 3 bases, with 6 bases between. The CDR3 DNA follows: TGCGCCAGCAGCTTGGCAGGGGACTATGGCTACACCTTC. This codes for CASSLAGDYGYTF.

The V gene is TRBV27, the J gene TRBJ1-4; TRBD1 might be the D (6 bases). Germline V lookup: CDR1 MNHEY, CDR2 SMNVEV (reference sequence). Trimming took 6 bases from V and 5 from J, leaving 16 bases between them. This CDR3 has 15 residues. CDR3 sequence: CASSRYQGGNEKLFF. The DNA for the CDR3 is TGTGCCAGCAGCCGTTATCAAGGGGGAAATGAAAAACTGTTTTTT.

The genes are TRBV5-1 and TRBJ1-4, with D possibly being TRBD1 (6 bases). Germline V gene sequence: CDR1 SGHRS, CDR2 YFSETQ. Trimming left V 4 bases short and J 6 bases short, with 13 bases between. The CDR3 extends over 14 amino acids. CDR3 region: CASSDDRTDEKLFF. The DNA for the CDR3 is TGCGCCAGCAGCGACGACAGGACTGATGAAAAACTGTTTTTT.

This chain connects TRBV5-1 to TRBJ2-1; the match to TRBD2 covers 9 bases. Looked up from germline, CDR1 is SGHRS and CDR2 is YFSETQ. The CDR3 is 16 residues long. Trimming took 5 bases from V and 4 from J; bases not matched to a gene: 10. The CDR3 sequence: CASRPLTSGGYNEQFF. DNA of the CDR3: TGCGCCAGCAGGCCTTTAACAAGCGGGGGGTACAATGAGCAGTTCTTC. Based on the CDR3 plus reference TRBV5-1 and TRBJ2-1, the full variable domain is KAGVTQTPRYLIKTRGQQVTLSCSPISGHRSVSWYQQTPGQGLQFLFEYFSETQRNKGNFPGRFSGRQFSNSRSEMNVSTLELGDSALYLCASRPLTSGGYNEQFFGPGTRLTVL.

This sequence joins TRBV6-5 and TRBJ1-4, with D perhaps TRBD1 (5 bases). Germline V gene lookup returns CDR1 MNHEY and CDR2 SVGAGI. V was cut by 2 bases and J by 6 bases, with 10 bases left in between. This CDR3 contains 14 residues. CDR3 protein: CASSYAGLHEKLFF. As DNA, the CDR3 is TGTGCCAGCAGTTACGCGGGACTTCATGAAAAACTGTTTTTT.

V gene TRBV6-1 combines with J gene TRBJ2-3, with TRBD1 identical over 9 bases. Germline CDR1 MNHNS, CDR2 SASEGT. The CDR3 length is 12 residues. V trimming: 10 bases; J trimming: 6 bases; junction bases outside the gene matches: 5. CDR3 region: CATRTGVDTQYF. For the CDR3, the DNA is TGTGCCACCCGGACAGGGGTGGATACGCAGTATTTT.

V is TRBV7-9 and J is TRBJ1-2; D remains ambiguous. The CDR3 totals 14 residues. The ends were cut back, 5 bases at V and 1 base at J, with 11 bases in the middle. CDR1 and CDR2 from the germline V gene are SEHNR and FQNEAQ (reference sequence). For the CDR3, the DNA is TGTGCCAGCAGCCGCGAGGCCGATAACTATGGCTACACCTTC. It specifies CASSREADNYGYTF.

This sequence joins TRBV19 and TRBJ2-2; 7 nucleotides line up with TRBD1. The junction had 0 bases not matched to a gene; V was cut back by 8 bases and J by 0 bases. CDR1 is LNHDA, CDR2 SQIVND, per germline (reference sequence). This CDR3 comprises 13 residues. The CDR3 nucleotides read TGTGCCAGTGGACAGGCGAACACCGGGGAGCTGTTTTTT. Its translation: CASGQANTGELFF. The whole variable domain, remainder taken from reference TRBV19 and TRBJ2-2, is DGGITQSPKYLFRKEGQNVTLSCEQNLNHDAMYWYRQDPGQGLRLIYYSQIVNDFQKGDIAEGYSVSREKKESFPLTVTSAQKNPTAFYLCASGQANTGELFFGEGSRLTVL.

V is TRBV4-1 and J is TRBJ1-2, with 7 bases that match TRBD1. After removal of 4 bases from V and 4 bases from J, the junction contained 9 bases not matched to a gene. CDR3 length: 15 residues. Germline-derived CDR1 and CDR2 are MGHRA and YSYEKL. CDR3: CASSPREGATYGYTF. The CDR3 bases are TGCGCCAGCAGCCCCCGGGAGGGGGCTACCTATGGCTACACCTTC.

This clone has just a few counts. V gene TRBV6-1 combines with J gene TRBJ1-2, with D possibly TRBD1 on 5 matching bases. Germline assignment: CDR1 MNHNS and CDR2 SASEGT. V lost 1 base and J 7 bases, leaving 10 bases between the germline ends. This CDR3 comprises 13 residues. The chain's CDR3 is CASSEDRLAGYTF. CDR3 DNA sequence: TGTGCCAGCAGTGAAGACAGGTTGGCTGGCTACACCTTC.

This rearrangement joins TRBV28 to TRBJ1-1; 11 bases fit TRBD1. Germline CDR1 MDHEN, CDR2 SYDVKM. This CDR3 has 15 amino acids. The junction had 7 bases not matched to a gene; V was cut back by 4 bases and J by 6 bases. The DNA of the CDR3 is TGTGCCAGCAGTTCAGGACAGGGGGCTGTTTCTGAAGCTTTCTTT. Its protein is CASSSGQGAVSEAFF. Variable domain in full (rest from reference TRBV28 and TRBJ1-1): DVKVTQSSRYLVKRTGEKVFLECVQDMDHENMFWYRQDPGLGLRLIYFSYDVKMKEKGDIPEGYSVSREKKERFSLILESASTNQTSMYLCASSSGQGAVSEAFFGQGTRLTVV.

CDR3 bases: TGTGCCAGCAGTCCAAGTGGCAGGGGGGACTACAATGAGCAGTTCTTC. Its protein product is CASSPSGRGDYNEQFF. The rearrangement uses TRBV27 and TRBJ2-1; TRBD1 is a possible D gene (7 bases). Looked up from germline, CDR1 is MNHEY and CDR2 is SMNVEV (reference sequence). V dropped 5 bases and J dropped 3 bases, with 17 bases sitting between them. CDR3 length: 16 residues.

The chain has TRBV7-2 and TRBJ2-5; 16 bases are a match to TRBD2. V dropped 4 bases and J dropped 2; count of bases not matched to a gene: 7. Per the germline V gene, CDR1 is SGHTA and CDR2 is FQGNSA. This CDR3 spans 18 amino acids. CDR3 sequence: CASSSGTSGGARQETQYF. CDR3 nucleotide sequence: TGTGCCAGCAGCTCCGGGACTAGCGGGGGGGCACGGCAAGAGACCCAGTACTTC.

The chain has TRBV25-1 and TRBJ2-1; maybe TRBD2 (5 bases). The CDR3 has 11 amino acids. The V gene's germline CDR1 is MGHDK and CDR2 SYGVNS. V dropped 9 bases and J dropped 9 bases, with 12 bases sitting between them. The CDR3 DNA follows: TGTGCCAGTATGATCGGGGTTGAGCAGTTCTTC. It translates to CASMIGVEQFF.